Sequencing of this T cell receptor (beta chain) was carried out in a study of CD8+CD57+ T cells in acquired aplastic anemia. The wider study: Across the sorted CD4+ and CD8+ cells, DNA amounts averaged approximately 3 ug. Healthy donor sequencing depth: 8.5 million to 10.8 million CD4+, some 12 million CD8+ reads. General study findings and limits: In common between the patients and the controls were more than 25 CD8+ CDR3 sequences. The study found no significant CD8+ Simpson's diversity difference between patients and controls.

In this sample, this clonotype turned up many times. The antigen remains unidentified. J was trimmed by 5 bases and V by 0 bases; bases with no gene match: 6. The CDR3 sequence is 15 residues long. Germline V gene sequence: CDR1 MNHEY, CDR2 SVGEGT. The TCR beta profiling, which covered VDJ combination and CDR3 sequence, was carried out using genomic DNA as the template. TCRdb reprocessed the reads with MiXCR, giving one entry per CDR3 protein. The table records 98,000 or so distinct CDR3 sequences, 50% to 65% of them present only once. This receptor was obtained from a human donor in good health, serving as a control. Material for sequencing was sorted CD4+, CD8+, or CD8+CD57+ T cells (not recorded which) from PBMCs. V gene TRBV6-2 or TRBV6-3 combines with J gene TRBJ1-1; 7 bases match TRBD1. In DNA, the CDR3 is TGTGCCAGCAGTTACTCGACAGGGTGGGATACTGAAGCTTTCTTT. It is translated as CASSYSTGWDTEAFF.